This T cell receptor beta chain was obtained from a study of early T cells in non-severe SARS-CoV-2 infection. Study results and limitations: In VDJdb matching, anti-spike CD8 responses were favored while private and CD4 specificities went missing.

Comment on this clonotype: The antigen is not known.

Separate cDNA molecules each had unique molecular identifiers attached to them. TCRdb passed the 5' RACE reads through MiXCR, listing each CDR3 protein once. This sample has tens of thousands of distinct CDR3 sequences, with more than 10% found just once. Germline-derived CDR1 and CDR2 are SGHDN and FVKESK. V lost 4 bases and J 9 bases, leaving 10 bases between the germline ends. The CDR3 consists of 12 residues. This sequence was found in an adult who was a healthcare worker with PCR-confirmed SARS-CoV-2 infection or an uninfected control (not recorded which). The V gene is TRBV14, the J gene TRBJ2-4; D gene ambiguous. Sequenced material: whole blood, taken at baseline. The CDR3 region is CASSPLGSIQYF. DNA for the CDR3: TGTGCCAGCAGCCCCCTAGGAAGCATTCAGTACTTC.